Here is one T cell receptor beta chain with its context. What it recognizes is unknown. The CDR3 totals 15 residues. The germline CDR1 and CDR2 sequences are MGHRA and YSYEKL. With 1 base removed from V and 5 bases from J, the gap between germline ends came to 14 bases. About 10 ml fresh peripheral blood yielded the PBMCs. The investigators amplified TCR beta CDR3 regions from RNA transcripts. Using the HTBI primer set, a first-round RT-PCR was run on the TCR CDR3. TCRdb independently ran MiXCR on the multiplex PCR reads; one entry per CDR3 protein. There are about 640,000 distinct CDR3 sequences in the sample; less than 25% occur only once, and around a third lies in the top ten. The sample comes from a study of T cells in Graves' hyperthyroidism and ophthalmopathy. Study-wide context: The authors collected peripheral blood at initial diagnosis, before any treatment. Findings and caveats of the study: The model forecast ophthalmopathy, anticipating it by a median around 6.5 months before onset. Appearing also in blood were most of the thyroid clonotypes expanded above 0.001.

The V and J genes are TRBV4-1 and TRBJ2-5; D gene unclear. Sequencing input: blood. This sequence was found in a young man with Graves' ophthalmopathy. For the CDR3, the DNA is TGCGCCAGCAGCCAAGCCGGGTCGGGTGGGGAGACCCAGTACTTC. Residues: CASSQAGSGGETQYF.